The clone carrying this T cell receptor beta chain was found many times. The library targeted TCRbeta and was prepared with unique molecular identifiers. TCRdb re-called the PCR reads through MiXCR, storing one row per CDR3 protein. The sample lists about 540,000 distinct CDR3 sequences; around 18% were seen once. These data come from a study of T-cell reconstitution after alpha-beta-depleted transplantation in children. Germline V CDR1 and CDR2: SGHRS, YFSETQ. Between the trimmed V and J ends, which lost 0 bases and 1 base, there was a span of 6 bases. This CDR3 spans 14 amino acids. Sequencing was performed on PBMCs from the stem cell graft donor, taken from the stem cell graft. The source is a human donor who donated a stem cell graft to a child with acute lymphoblastic leukemia. The chain employs TRBV5-1 and TRBJ2-3; D might be TRBD2 (5 bases). The CDR3: CASSLVSGTDTQYF. In nucleotides, the CDR3 is TGCGCCAGCAGCTTGGTTAGCGGCACAGATACGCAGTATTTT.